This T cell receptor (beta chain) appears in the sequencing data of a study of regulatory T cells in long-lasting Graves disease. Findings and caveats of the study: The study found lower TCR diversity in persistent Graves' patients than in newly diagnosed ones.

In the case of this clonotype: As yet, its antigen is unknown.

Time point here: newly diagnosed GD, antithyroid drugs for less than 3 months. Generation of the TCR library employed RNA extracted from PBMCs. This CDR3 comprises 17 residues. After removal of 2 bases from V and 11 bases from J, the junction contained 14 bases not matched to a gene. From germline, CDR1 is MNHEY and CDR2 SVGAGI. According to the study, TCR beta libraries were built with iRepertoire HTBI primers and CDR3-region Arm-PCR. Each CDR3 protein is one row after TCRdb ran MiXCR on the multiplex PCR reads. The sample contains roughly 500,000 distinct CDR3 sequences, about 13% of which appear only once. These data also formed part of another study, on T cells in Graves' hyperthyroidism and ophthalmopathy. That report adds: Researchers ran a first-round RT-PCR on the TCR CDR3 using the HTBI primer set. Ophthalmopathy could be told apart from stable hyperthyroidism with a 13 V-J model.

This sequence originates from a man aged 30 to 39 with Graves disease. The material sequenced was peripheral blood mononuclear cells (PBMCs), taken at new diagnosis, from a patient treated with antithyroid drugs. The chain is built from TRBV6-5 and TRBJ2-5; 13 bases are a match to TRBD2. DNA for the CDR3: TGTGCCAGCAGTTACGGGACTAGCGGGACGGCGCCGCGGGAGCAGTACTTC. It is translated as CASSYGTSGTAPREQYF.